These 14 T cell receptor beta chains originate from one sample sequenced in a study of blood T cell repertoires in COVID-19. Using immunoSEQ multiplex PCR, the repertoire was profiled, and TCRdb retains in-frame clones only, with some absent. The sample yields roughly 160,000 clones, about 80% seen once. The sequenced material came from PBMCs or T cells enriched from blood (not recorded which). Receptor source: a woman aged 60-75 years who had recovered from COVID-19.

The CDR3 DNA is TGTGCCAGCTCACTTCGGACTAGCGCTAGCACAGATACGCAGTATTTT. It translates to CASSLRTSASTDTQYF. The chain has TRBV18 and TRBJ2-3; 9 bases agree with TRBD2. V lost 4 bases, J lost 0 bases, and 5 bases stayed unmatched. CDR1 KGHSH and CDR2 LQKENI come from the germline V gene. This CDR3 spans 16 amino acids.

The chain uses TRBV18 and TRBJ2-7, with 8 bases that match TRBD1. Germline values: CDR1 KGHSH, CDR2 LQKENI. The length of the CDR3 is 15 residues. With V trimmed by 5 bases and J by 0 bases, 6 bases remained unmatched. CDR3: CASSAYRGASYEQYF. The CDR3 coding sequence is TGTGCCAGCTCAGCCTACAGGGGGGCCTCCTACGAGCAGTACTTC.

The chain carries TRBV6-1 and TRBJ1-1, with D possibly TRBD1 on 5 matching bases. The CDR3 is 14 amino acids. Germline V gene sequence: CDR1 MNHNS, CDR2 SASEGT. Trimming removed 2 bases from V and 5 bases from J, with 12 bases in between. Here the CDR3 reads CASSEYRGRTEAFF. CDR3 sequence (DNA): TGTGCCAGCAGTGAATATCGGGGGAGGACTGAAGCTTTCTTT.

This clone was seen a handful of times. The chain has TRBV5-1 and TRBJ1-4; D is perhaps TRBD1 (6 bases). This CDR3 is built from 17 residues. The germline gives CDR1 SGHRS, CDR2 YFSETQ. V was clipped by 0 bases and J by 3 bases, with 15 bases between them. The CDR3 region is CASSLGASAGANEKLFF. The CDR3 nucleotides read TGCGCCAGCAGCTTGGGGGCGTCAGCAGGGGCTAATGAAAAACTGTTTTTT.

The genes are TRBV7-2 and TRBJ2-5, with D possibly TRBD2 on 5 matching bases. V lost 4 bases, J lost 1 base, and 10 bases lay in between. The CDR3 is 14 amino acids. Germline lookup yields CDR1 SGHTA and CDR2 FQGNSA. CDR3 coding DNA: TGTGCCAGCAGCTCCAGACTACCCCAAGAGACCCAGTACTTC. Its translation is CASSSRLPQETQYF.

This chain joins TRBV2 and TRBJ2-3, with D possibly matching TRBD2 (7 bases). The V and J ends lost 2 bases and 0 bases respectively, with 12 bases between them. Germline V CDR1 and CDR2: SNHLY, FYNNEI. This CDR3 has 16 amino acids. The DNA for the CDR3 is TGTGCCAGCAGTGAACGGGGGGACACTAGCACAGATACGCAGTATTTT. Protein: CASSERGDTSTDTQYF.

The V gene is TRBV5-4, the J gene TRBJ2-7, with 10 bases fitting TRBD1. CDR1 and CDR2 (germline): SGHNT, YYREEE (reference sequence). J lost 3 bases, V lost 0 bases, and 6 bases had no gene match. The CDR3 length is 16 residues. CDR3 protein: CASSLGAGTGDYEQYF. The CDR3 DNA reads as TGTGCCAGCAGCTTGGGGGCCGGGACAGGGGACTACGAGCAGTACTTC.

This clone was counted once. V is TRBV29-1 and J is TRBJ1-1; D perhaps matches TRBD1 (6 bases). Trimming left V 3 bases short and J 1 base short, with 9 bases between. In germline, CDR1 is SQVTM, CDR2 ANQGSEA. The CDR3 has 13 amino acids. CDR3 amino acids: CSVDVQGNTEAFF. As DNA, the CDR3 is TGCAGCGTTGATGTACAGGGGAACACTGAAGCTTTCTTT.

Here the CDR3 DNA reads TGTGCCTGGAGTGTACGGGGCAGGGGGCGTTCAGCCGAAGCTTTCTTT. This codes for CAWSVRGRGRSAEAFF. The chain joins TRBV30 to TRBJ1-1; 8 bases align to TRBD1. Germline V gene data show CDR1 as GTSNPN and CDR2 as SVGIG (reference sequence). There are 16 residues in the CDR3. Trimming cost V 0 bases and J 8 bases; bases outside gene matches: 14.

The CDR3 loop reads CASSAGQGVSGYTF. DNA of the CDR3: TGCGCCAGCAGTGCGGGACAGGGGGTATCTGGCTACACCTTC. The V gene is TRBV10-1, the J gene TRBJ1-2, with 11 bases that match TRBD1. Trimming took 4 bases from V and 7 from J; bases not matched to a gene: 5. Germline CDR1 WNHNN, CDR2 SYGVQD (reference sequence). The CDR3 loop spans 14 amino acids.

V and J are TRBV29-1 and TRBJ2-2; 8 bases align to TRBD1. This CDR3 has 15 amino acids. V was clipped by 4 bases and J by 7 bases; unmatched bases: 11. From germline, CDR1 is SQVTM and CDR2 ANQGSEA. As DNA, the CDR3 is TGCAGCGTTGCTGGCAGGGGGCGAGAGGGCGGGGAGCTGTTTTTT. Translation: CSVAGRGREGGELFF.

The rearrangement joins TRBV14 to TRBJ1-2; the match to TRBD1 covers 9 bases. The CDR3 is made up of 13 amino acids. The V and J ends lost 3 bases and 8 bases, in that order; junction bases with no gene match: 4. The germline V gene has CDR1 SGHDN and CDR2 FVKESK. The CDR3 spells CASSQWDRAGYTF. DNA for the CDR3: TGTGCCAGCAGCCAGTGGGACAGGGCGGGCTACACCTTC.

On this clone itself: Other DNA sequences in the same sample also yield this CDR3. This chain links TRBV6-1 with TRBJ1-2; TRBD1 might be the D (6 bases). V lost 2 bases and J 7 bases, leaving 11 bases between the germline ends. The germline gives CDR1 MNHNS, CDR2 SASEGT. This CDR3 has 13 amino acids. In nucleotides, the CDR3 is TGTGCCAGCAGTGAAACAGGCAGGGGTGGCTACACCTTC. The encoded protein is CASSETGRGGYTF.

The V call is TRBV7-8, the J call TRBJ1-1; no clear D gene. Germline CDR1 and CDR2: SGHVS and FQNEAQ. This CDR3 is 14 amino acids long. V dropped 2 bases and J dropped 0 bases, with 7 bases sitting between them. DNA for the CDR3: TGTGCCAGCAGCTTATTCAGTTTGAACACTGAAGCTTTCTTT. Encoded protein: CASSLFSLNTEAFF.